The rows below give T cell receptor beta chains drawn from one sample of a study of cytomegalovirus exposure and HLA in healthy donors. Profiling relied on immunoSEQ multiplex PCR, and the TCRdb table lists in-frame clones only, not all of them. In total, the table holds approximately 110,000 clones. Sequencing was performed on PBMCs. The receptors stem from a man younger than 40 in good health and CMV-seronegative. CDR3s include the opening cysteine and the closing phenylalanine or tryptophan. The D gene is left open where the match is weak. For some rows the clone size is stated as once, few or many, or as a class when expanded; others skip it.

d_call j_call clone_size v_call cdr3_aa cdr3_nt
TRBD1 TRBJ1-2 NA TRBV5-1 CASSQGQGTYGYTF TGCGCCAGCAGCCAAGGACAGGGTACCTATGGCTACACCTTC
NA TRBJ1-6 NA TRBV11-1 CASSLGGDSPLHF TGTGCCAGCAGCTTAGGCGGGGATTCACCCCTCCACTTT
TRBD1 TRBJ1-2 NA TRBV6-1 CASSEAKGQGAHRYTF TGTGCCAGCAGTGAAGCAAAAGGGCAGGGGGCTCATCGCTACACCTTC
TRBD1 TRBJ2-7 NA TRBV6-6 CASRSGQGGYEQYF TGTGCCAGCAGAAGCGGACAGGGGGGCTACGAGCAGTACTTC
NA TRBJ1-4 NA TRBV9 CASSVEGERSNEKLFF TGTGCCAGCAGCGTAGAAGGCGAGCGGAGTAATGAAAAACTGTTTTTT
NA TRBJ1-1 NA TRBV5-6 CASSLYLEAFF TGTGCCAGCAGCTTGTATTTGGAAGCTTTCTTT
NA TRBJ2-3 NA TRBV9 CASSVSGIGGTQYF TGTGCCAGCAGCGTCTCGGGTATTGGGGGGACGCAGTATTTT
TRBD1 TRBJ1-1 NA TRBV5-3 CARSAQGVNTEAFF TGTGCCAGAAGCGCCCAGGGGGTTAACACTGAAGCTTTCTTT
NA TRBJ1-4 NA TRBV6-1 CASSASGTPLDEKLFF TGTGCCAGCAGTGCCTCCGGGACACCCTTAGATGAAAAACTGTTTTTT
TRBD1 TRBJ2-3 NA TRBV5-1 CASSRGTASTDTQYF TGCGCCAGCAGCAGAGGGACAGCTAGCACAGATACGCAGTATTTT
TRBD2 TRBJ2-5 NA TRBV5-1 CASSFSGVGETQYF TGCGCCAGCAGCTTTAGCGGGGTCGGAGAGACCCAGTACTTC
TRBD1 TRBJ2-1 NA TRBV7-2 CASSLRQGSYNEQFF TGTGCCAGCAGCCTTCGACAGGGTTCCTACAATGAGCAGTTCTTC
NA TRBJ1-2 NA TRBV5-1 CASSQTGGTNYGYTF TGCGCCAGCAGCCAGACGGGGGGAACTAACTATGGCTACACCTTC
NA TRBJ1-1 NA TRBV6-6 CATLRGGRDTEAFF TGTGCCACCCTACGTGGCGGGAGAGACACTGAAGCTTTCTTT
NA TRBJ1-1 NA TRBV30 CAWTLTGGEIMNTEAFF TGTGCCTGGACTTTAACTGGGGGGGAGATCATGAACACTGAAGCTTTCTTT
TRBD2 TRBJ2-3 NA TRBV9 CASSVGNSGGTDTQYF TGTGCCAGCAGCGTAGGGAATAGCGGGGGCACAGATACGCAGTATTTT
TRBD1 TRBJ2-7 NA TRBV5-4 CASSFVVTGTGNDEQYF TGTGCCAGCAGTTTTGTTGTGACCGGGACAGGGAACGACGAGCAGTACTTC
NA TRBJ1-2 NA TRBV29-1 CSVGGHYRKPNYGYTF TGCAGCGTTGGTGGGCATTACAGGAAACCAAACTATGGCTACACCTTC
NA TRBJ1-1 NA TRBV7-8 CASSLDSLENTEAFF TGTGCCAGCAGCCTGGACAGCTTGGAGAACACTGAAGCTTTCTTT
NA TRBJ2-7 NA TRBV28 CASSNRASYEQYF TGTGCCAGCAGCAACAGGGCCTCCTACGAGCAGTACTTC
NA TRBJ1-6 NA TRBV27 CASSLGGSSYSPLHF TGTGCCAGCAGTTTAGGAGGGTCTAGTTATTCACCCCTCCACTTT
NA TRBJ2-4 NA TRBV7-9 CASSLVGRVQNIQYF TGTGCCAGCAGCTTAGTGGGCAGAGTTCAAAACATTCAGTACTTC
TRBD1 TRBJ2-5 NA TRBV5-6 CASSLNRGHGETQYF TGTGCCAGCAGCCTCAACAGGGGGCACGGAGAGACCCAGTACTTC
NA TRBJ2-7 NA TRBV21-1 CARLAGEQYF TGTGCCAGGCTAGCCGGCGAGCAGTACTTC
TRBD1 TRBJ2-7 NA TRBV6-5 CASSRDSLYEQYF TGTGCCAGCAGCCGGGACAGCCTCTACGAGCAGTACTTC
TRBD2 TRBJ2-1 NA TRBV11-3 CASSSSGGAGGEQFF TGTGCCAGCAGCTCCTCAGGGGGAGCGGGGGGTGAGCAGTTCTTC
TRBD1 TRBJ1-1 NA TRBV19 CASSDRDSPFHTEAFF TGTGCCAGTAGTGACCGGGACAGTCCCTTTCACACTGAAGCTTTCTTT
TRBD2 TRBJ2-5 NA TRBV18 CASSPPALAEETQYF TGTGCCAGCTCACCACCAGCACTAGCGGAAGAGACCCAGTACTTC
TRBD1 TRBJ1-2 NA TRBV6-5 CASSSNYRGPLTF TGTGCCAGCAGTTCCAACTACAGGGGCCCGCTCACCTTC
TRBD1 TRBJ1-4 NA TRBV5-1 CASSRTETGTEKLFF TGCGCCAGCAGCCGAACCGAGACAGGGACTGAAAAACTGTTTTTT
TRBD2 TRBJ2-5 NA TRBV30 CAWSGWTSGGKETQYF TGTGCCTGGAGTGGGTGGACTAGCGGGGGGAAAGAGACCCAGTACTTC
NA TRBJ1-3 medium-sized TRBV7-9 CASSPRDTASGNTIYF TGTGCCAGCAGCCCCCGGGACACGGCCTCTGGAAACACCATATATTTT
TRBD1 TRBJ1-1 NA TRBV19 CASSVRTGIRTEAFF TGTGCCAGTAGTGTCCGGACAGGGATAAGGACTGAAGCTTTCTTT
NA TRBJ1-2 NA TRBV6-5 CASNPLGQGHGYTF TGTGCCAGCAACCCCTTGGGGCAGGGCCATGGCTACACCTTC
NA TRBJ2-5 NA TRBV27 CASSIPRTSYRGTQYF TGTGCCAGCAGTATCCCCCGAACCAGTTATCGGGGGACCCAGTACTTC
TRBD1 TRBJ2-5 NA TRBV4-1 CASSQDRTGGEETQYF TGCGCCAGCAGCCAAGACCGGACAGGGGGTGAAGAGACCCAGTACTTC
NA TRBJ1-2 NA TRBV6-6 CASSYGTAHGYTF TGTGCCAGCAGTTACGGAACAGCTCATGGCTACACCTTC
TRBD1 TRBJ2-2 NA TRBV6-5 CASRQGDLNTGELFF TGTGCCAGCAGACAGGGGGACCTCAACACCGGGGAGCTGTTTTTT
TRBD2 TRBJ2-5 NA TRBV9 CASSLQGRGGQETQYF TGTGCCAGCAGCCTTCAGGGGCGGGGGGGACAAGAGACCCAGTACTTC
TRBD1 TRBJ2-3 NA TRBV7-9 CASSRDREISDTQYF TGTGCCAGCAGTCGGGACAGGGAGATTTCAGATACGCAGTATTTT
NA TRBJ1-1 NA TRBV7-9 CASSLSTGHTEAFF TGTGCCAGCAGCCTTTCCACAGGCCACACTGAAGCTTTCTTT
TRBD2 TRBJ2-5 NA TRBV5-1 CASSLDPLAGGGETQYF TGCGCCAGCAGCTTGGACCCCCTAGCGGGGGGCGGGGAGACCCAGTACTTC
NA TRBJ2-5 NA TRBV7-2 CASREGAQETQYF TGTGCCAGCAGGGAGGGAGCACAAGAGACCCAGTACTTC
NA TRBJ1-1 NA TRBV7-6 CASSLNRWNTEAFF TGTGCCAGCAGCTTAAATCGGTGGAACACTGAAGCTTTCTTT
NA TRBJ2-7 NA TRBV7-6 CASSLGEIGGSLNTRTTYEQYF TGTGCCAGCAGCTTAGGGGAAATCGGGGGAAGTTTAAACACAAGAACTACCTACGAGCAGTACTTC